This T cell receptor (beta chain) was profiled in a study of blood T cell repertoires in COVID-19. Overall study context: Acute and convalescent COVID-19 samples came from the United States, Italy and Spain. Sources were T cells, B-cell-depleted T cells, or PBMCs; the material itself was cDNA or gDNA.

Under the authors' procedure: Reference gene primer amplification yielded estimated nucleated cell counts. Data came from immunoSEQ multiplex PCR; TCRdb stores just in-frame clones and leaves some out. The V and J calls and clone size come from that table; D and trimming were worked out from the DNA. Of about 70,000 clones in the sample, over 75% were seen once. The germline CDR1 and CDR2 sequences are SGHTA and FQGNSA. The CDR3 is 16 amino acids. V dropped 5 bases and J dropped 3 bases, with 19 bases sitting between them. Sequencing was performed on peripheral blood. The source of this sequence is an elderly woman with active or convalescent COVID-19. The chain links TRBV7-2 to TRBJ1-1, with D perhaps matching TRBD1 (5 bases). CDR3 loop: CASSPAPIREDTEAFF. Written as DNA, the CDR3 is TGTGCCAGCAGCCCCGCGCCAATCAGGGAAGACACTGAAGCTTTCTTT.